The 13 T cell receptor beta chains below were found in one sample sequenced in a study of OX40 agonist ivuxolimab in advanced cancers. Sequenced by immunoSEQ multiplex PCR; TCRdb stores in-frame clones only, minus some. The sample lists tens of thousands of clones, roughly 80% occurring once. The material was CD4+ or CD8+ T cells sorted from blood, obtained in a trial of the OX40 agonist ivuxolimab. The receptors here all came from an adult with an advanced solid tumor such as melanoma, head and neck, liver or kidney cancer.

The genes are TRBV4-3 and TRBJ2-1; 7 bases are a match to TRBD2. V lost 6 bases, J lost 7 bases, and 12 bases stayed unmatched. Germline lookup yields CDR1 LGHNA and CDR2 YSLEER. CDR3 length equals 15 residues. The CDR3 DNA sequence: TGCGCCAGCAGTCAGACATGGGGGGGGGAGAATGAGCAGTTCTTC. Encoded protein: CASSQTWGGENEQFF.

This clone appeared a single time. The V gene is TRBV7-2, the J gene TRBJ1-1; TRBD1 matches at 10 bases. The junction had 5 bases not matched to a gene; V was cut back by 0 bases and J by 4 bases. Looked up from germline, CDR1 is SGHTA and CDR2 is FQGNSA. The CDR3 totals 16 residues. The CDR3 spells CASSLALGQGGTEAFF. The CDR3 DNA sequence: TGTGCCAGCAGCTTAGCGCTAGGACAGGGGGGCACTGAAGCTTTCTTT.

The sample holds a few counts of this clone. The chain joins TRBV18 to TRBJ1-1, with TRBD1 matching over 10 bases. Germline trimming cut 1 base from V and 0 bases from J; bases unmatched to any gene: 5. The germline V gene has CDR1 KGHSH and CDR2 LQKENI. This CDR3 spans 17 amino acids. Written as DNA, the CDR3 is TGTGCCAGCTCACCACTTAAGACAGGGGGCATGAACACTGAAGCTTTCTTT. Protein product: CASSPLKTGGMNTEAFF. Drawing the rest from reference TRBV18 and TRBJ1-1, the complete variable domain is NAGVMQNPRHLVRRRGQEARLRCSPMKGHSHVYWYRQLPEEGLKFMVYLQKENIIDESGMPKERFSAEFPKEGPSILRIQQVVRGDSAAYFCASSPLKTGGMNTEAFFGQGTRLTVV.

The chain employs TRBV6-1 and TRBJ2-2; D is undetermined. Trimming shortened V by 10 bases and J by 2 bases, and 14 bases separated the two germline ends. The CDR3 consists of 14 residues. Germline CDR1 reads MNHNS; CDR2 reads SASEGT. The CDR3 sequence: CATLTDLNTGELFF. CDR3 DNA sequence: TGTGCCACCCTCACGGACCTAAACACCGGGGAGCTGTTTTTT.

The chain carries TRBV28 and TRBJ1-1; no definite D call. V lost 8 bases to trimming and J lost 6 bases, with 10 bases between them. The CDR3 loop spans 11 amino acids. Germline V gene sequence: CDR1 MDHEN, CDR2 SYDVKM. The CDR3 spells CASEGPAEAFF. DNA for the CDR3: TGTGCCAGCGAGGGTCCAGCTGAAGCTTTCTTT.

The V and J genes are TRBV15 and TRBJ2-7; D gene uncertain. The CDR3 has 17 residues. V dropped 1 base and J dropped 0 bases, with 16 bases sitting between them. Germline V gene data show CDR1 as LNHNV and CDR2 as YYDKDF (reference sequence). DNA of the CDR3: TGTGCCACCAGCAGAGGAACTGGTGAGCGAAGCTCCTACGAGCAGTACTTC. This gives the protein CATSRGTGERSSYEQYF. Together with reference TRBV15 and TRBJ2-7, the CDR3 gives the full variable domain: DAMVIQNPRYQVTQFGKPVTLSCSQTLNHNVMYWYQQKSSQAPKLLFHYYDKDFNNEADTPDNFQSRRPNTSFCFLDIRSPGLGDTAMYLCATSRGTGERSSYEQYFGPGTRLTVT.

Only one count was recorded for this clone. The chain carries TRBV2 and TRBJ1-2; D is unresolved. The V end lost 6 bases, the J end lost 1 base, and 15 bases lay between the germline ends. Germline CDR1 SNHLY, CDR2 FYNNEI. This CDR3 region has 15 residues. DNA of the CDR3: TGTGCCAGCAGGCCGGCCGGATGGGATAACTATGGCTACACCTTC. Translating it yields CASRPAGWDNYGYTF.

The J gene is TRBJ2-5, the V gene TRBV9; TRBD1 matches 9 bases. Losses at the gene ends were 2 bases for V and 4 bases for J; bases not matched to a gene: 6. From germline, CDR1 is SGDLS and CDR2 YYNGEE. The CDR3 runs 15 residues. The CDR3 here is CASSVGTGLGETQYF. CDR3 bases: TGTGCCAGCAGCGTGGGGACAGGGCTCGGAGAGACCCAGTACTTC. The full variable domain, with the rest looked up from reference TRBV9 and TRBJ2-5, is DSGVTQTPKHLITATGQRVTLRCSPRSGDLSVYWYQQSLDQGLQFLIQYYNGEERAKGNILERFSAQQFPDLHSELNLSSLELGDSALYFCASSVGTGLGETQYFGPGTRLLVL.

The V call is TRBV4-1, the J call TRBJ1-5, with 9 bases lining up with TRBD1. The J segment lost 7 bases and the V segment lost 0 bases, leaving 7 bases of the junction unmatched. Looked up from germline, CDR1 is MGHRA and CDR2 is YSYEKL. The CDR3 consists of 16 residues. The CDR3 DNA reads as TGCGCCAGCAGCCAAGATCCGGGACAGGGCGGCCAGCCCCAGCATTTT. It is translated as CASSQDPGQGGQPQHF.

V and J are TRBV18 and TRBJ2-3; D uncertain. V was clipped by 0 bases and J by 6 bases, with 4 bases between them. Germline V gives CDR1 KGHSH, CDR2 LQKENI. CDR3 length: 12 residues. The CDR3 sequence: CASSPPMDTQYF. CDR3 nucleotides: TGTGCCAGCTCACCACCAATGGATACGCAGTATTTT.

This clone was observed a few times. This chain joins TRBV10-3 and TRBJ2-3; D may match TRBD1 or TRBD2 (5 bases each). The CDR3 length is 12 residues. Trimming removed 6 bases from V and 3 bases from J, with 7 bases in between. Germline lookup yields CDR1 ENHRY and CDR2 SYGVKD. The CDR3 region is CAIRGRTDTQYF. CDR3 bases: TGTGCCATCAGGGGACGGACAGATACGCAGTATTTT.

The chain carries TRBV27 and TRBJ2-2, with 10 bases fitting TRBD2. Per germline, CDR1 MNHEY and CDR2 SMNVEV (reference sequence). The CDR3 totals 17 residues. The V segment lost 6 bases and the J segment 4 bases; nucleotides outside the gene matches: 11. CDR3 sequence reads: CASRRLAGAGPTGELFF. The DNA of the CDR3 is TGTGCCAGCAGACGTCTAGCGGGGGCCGGACCCACCGGGGAGCTGTTTTTT.

This clone has only a few counts. The V call is TRBV18, the J call TRBJ2-3, with D perhaps matching TRBD2 (6 bases). With 3 bases removed from V and 0 bases from J, the gap between germline ends came to 10 bases. The CDR3 covers 15 residues. Germline lookup yields CDR1 KGHSH and CDR2 LQKENI. CDR3 amino acids: CASSPLAASTDTQYF. CDR3 sequence (DNA): TGTGCCAGCTCACCGTTAGCGGCTAGCACAGATACGCAGTATTTT.